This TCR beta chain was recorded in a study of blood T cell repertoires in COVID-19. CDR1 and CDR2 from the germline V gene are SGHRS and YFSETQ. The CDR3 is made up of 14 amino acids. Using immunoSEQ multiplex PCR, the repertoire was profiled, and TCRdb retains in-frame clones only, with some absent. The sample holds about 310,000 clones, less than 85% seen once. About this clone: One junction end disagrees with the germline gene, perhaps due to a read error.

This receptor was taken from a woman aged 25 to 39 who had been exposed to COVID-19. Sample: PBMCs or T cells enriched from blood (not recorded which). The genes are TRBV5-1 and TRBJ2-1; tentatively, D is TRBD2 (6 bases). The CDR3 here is CASRLGTPGDEQFF. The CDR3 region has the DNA TGCGCCAGCAGATTGGGGACGCCGGGAGATGAGCAGTTCTTC.